This TCR beta chain was retrieved from a study of cytomegalovirus exposure and HLA in healthy donors. The PCR contained 60 Vbeta and 13 Jbeta primers. Produced via immunoSEQ multiplex PCR; TCRdb's table is partial and in-frame only. The sample includes about 160,000 clones, 80% of them seen just once. CDR3 size: 12 residues. Germline V CDR1 and CDR2: LGHNA, YSLEER. In the case of this clone: One end of the junction does not line up with germline, which may come from a read error.

Input material: PBMCs. The TCR sequence derives from a male donor in good health and CMV-seropositive. The chain employs TRBV4-3 and TRBJ1-2; 7 nucleotides align to TRBD1. The CDR3 DNA reads as TGCGCCAGCAGCCAGACAGGGTCGGCCCTTCTCTTC. Its translation: CASSQTGSALLF.